This T cell receptor (beta chain) was recovered during a study of blood T cell repertoires in COVID-19. At the level of the study: COVID-19 samples, acute and convalescent, were from the United States, Italy and Spain.

TCRdb's table, derived via immunoSEQ multiplex PCR, lists solely in-frame clones and lacks some. The sample contains more than 9,500 clones, approximately 82% of which appear only once. Germline V lookup: CDR1 SGHRS, CDR2 YFSETQ. This CDR3 region has 14 residues. V was clipped by 0 bases and J by 2 bases, with 9 bases between them. Sequencing used peripheral blood. This clonotype was sampled from a human donor in a cohort sampled during active COVID-19. This chain connects TRBV5-1 to TRBJ2-7, with D possibly being TRBD2 (6 bases). The CDR3 region has the DNA TGCGCCAGCAGCTTGGTTAGCGGAACCTACGAGCAGTACTTC. The encoded protein is CASSLVSGTYEQYF.